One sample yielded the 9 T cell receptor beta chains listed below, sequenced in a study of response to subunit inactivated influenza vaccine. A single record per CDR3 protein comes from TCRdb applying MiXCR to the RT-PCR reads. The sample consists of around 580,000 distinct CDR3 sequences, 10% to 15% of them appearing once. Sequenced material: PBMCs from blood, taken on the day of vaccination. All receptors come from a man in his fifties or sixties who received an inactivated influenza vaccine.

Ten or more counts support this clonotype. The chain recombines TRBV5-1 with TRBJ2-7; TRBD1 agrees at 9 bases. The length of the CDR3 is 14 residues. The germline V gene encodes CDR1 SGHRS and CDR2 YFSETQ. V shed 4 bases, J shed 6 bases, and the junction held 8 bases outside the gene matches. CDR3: CASSPGQGPSEQYF. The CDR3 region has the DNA TGCGCCAGCAGCCCAGGACAGGGGCCCTCCGAGCAGTACTTC. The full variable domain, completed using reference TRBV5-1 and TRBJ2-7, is KAGVTQTPRYLIKTRGQQVTLSCSPISGHRSVSWYQQTPGQGLQFLFEYFSETQRNKGNFPGRFSGRQFSNSRSEMNVSTLELGDSALYLCASSPGQGPSEQYFGPGTRLTVT.

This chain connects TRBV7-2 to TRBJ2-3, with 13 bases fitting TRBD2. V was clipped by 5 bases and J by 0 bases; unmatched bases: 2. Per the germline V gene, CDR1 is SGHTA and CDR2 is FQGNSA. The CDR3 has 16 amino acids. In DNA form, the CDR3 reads TGTGCCAGCAGCAAGGGACTAGCGGGGAGCACAGATACGCAGTATTTT. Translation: CASSKGLAGSTDTQYF.

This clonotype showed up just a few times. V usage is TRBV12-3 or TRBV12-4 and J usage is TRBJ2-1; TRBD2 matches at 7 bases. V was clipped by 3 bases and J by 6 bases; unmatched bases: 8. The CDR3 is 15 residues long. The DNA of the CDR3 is TGTGCCAGCAGTTTTCGGGCTGGGAGGGGCAATGAGCAGTTCTTC. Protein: CASSFRAGRGNEQFF.

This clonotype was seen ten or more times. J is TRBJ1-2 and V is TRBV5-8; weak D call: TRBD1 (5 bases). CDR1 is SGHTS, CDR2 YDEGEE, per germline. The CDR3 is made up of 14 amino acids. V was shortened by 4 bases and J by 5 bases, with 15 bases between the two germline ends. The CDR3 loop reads CASSRPGLAYGYTF. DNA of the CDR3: TGTGCCAGCAGCCGCCCGGGGCTAGCGTATGGCTACACCTTC.

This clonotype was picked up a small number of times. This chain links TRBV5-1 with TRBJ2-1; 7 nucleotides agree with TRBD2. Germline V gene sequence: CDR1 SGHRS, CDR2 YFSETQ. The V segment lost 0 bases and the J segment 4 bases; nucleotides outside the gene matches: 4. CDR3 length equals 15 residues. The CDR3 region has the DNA TGCGCCAGCAGCTTGGAGGCTAGCGGTTACAATGAGCAGTTCTTC. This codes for CASSLEASGYNEQFF.

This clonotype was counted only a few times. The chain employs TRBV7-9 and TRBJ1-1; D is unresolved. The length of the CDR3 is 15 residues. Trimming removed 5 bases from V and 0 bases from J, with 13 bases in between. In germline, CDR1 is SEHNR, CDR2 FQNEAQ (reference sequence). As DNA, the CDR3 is TGTGCCAGCAGCCAATTTCCAGCCCTGAACACTGAAGCTTTCTTT. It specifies CASSQFPALNTEAFF.

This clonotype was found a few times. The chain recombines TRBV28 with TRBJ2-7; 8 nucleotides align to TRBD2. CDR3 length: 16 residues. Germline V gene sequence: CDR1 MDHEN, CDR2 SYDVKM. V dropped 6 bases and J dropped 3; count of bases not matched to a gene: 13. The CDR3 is CASRLKAGAAFYEQYF. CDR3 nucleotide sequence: TGTGCCAGCAGACTAAAAGCGGGGGCGGCGTTCTACGAGCAGTACTTC.

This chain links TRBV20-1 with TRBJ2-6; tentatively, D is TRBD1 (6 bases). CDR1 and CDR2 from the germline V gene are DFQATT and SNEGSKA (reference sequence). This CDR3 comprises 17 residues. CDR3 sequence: CSHPEQGSFSGANVLTF. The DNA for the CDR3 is TGCAGCCATCCCGAACAGGGTTCCTTTTCTGGGGCCAACGTCCTGACTTTC.

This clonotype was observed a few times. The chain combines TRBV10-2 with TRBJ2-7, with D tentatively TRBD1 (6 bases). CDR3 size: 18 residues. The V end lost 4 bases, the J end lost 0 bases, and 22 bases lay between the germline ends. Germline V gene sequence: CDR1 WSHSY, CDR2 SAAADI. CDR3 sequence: CASSVDIRTAFSSYEQYF. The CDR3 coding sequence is TGCGCCAGCAGTGTTGATATACGGACAGCCTTTTCCTCCTACGAGCAGTACTTC.